This TCR beta chain was observed in a study of T cell responses to AZD1222 COVID-19 vaccine. Per the germline V gene, CDR1 is MGHRA and CDR2 is YSYEKL. CDR3 length: 15 amino acids. Between the trimmed V and J ends, which lost 0 bases and 8 bases, there was a span of 16 bases. This clone was seen only a few times. Its antigen is undetermined. Here immunoSEQ multiplex PCR was the method, and the copy in TCRdb shows in-frame clones only, minus some. The table has 150,000 to 200,000 clones, about nine tenths seen once. General study results and limits: CD4 TCRs associated with vaccination spanned spike, dominating at 160-218 and 743-854. Among the donors, most were white British and more were female, and clonal diversity was possibly underestimated. After two AZD1222 doses, spike-specific TCR breadth and depth rose versus day 0.

The sample here was peripheral blood, taken on day 0 of MenACWY control vaccination. The rearrangement joins TRBV4-1 to TRBJ1-2; D is unclear. This clonotype was obtained from an adult in good health. The chain's CDR3 is CASSQESGGIDGYTF. Written as DNA, the CDR3 is TGCGCCAGCAGCCAAGAGTCGGGCGGGATTGACGGCTACACCTTC.